A selection of T cell receptor beta chains follows, all from one sample in a study of shared clonotypes between healthy human individuals. The data were produced by immunoSEQ multiplex PCR, yet TCRdb's version contains in-frame clones alone and is incomplete. The profile shows hundreds of thousands of clones, approximately 95% of them singletons. The sequencing input was naive CD4+ T cells sorted from blood. The receptors shown here come from a woman aged 25 to 45 in good health. Both conserved end residues are part of each CDR3. The D gene is left open where the match is weak. Size tells how often a clone was seen (once, few, many) or the class of an expanded clone, and some rows leave it out.

CDR3 protein: CASSPSRGSYEQYF
CDR3 DNA: TGTGCCAGCAGTCCATCCCGGGGCTCCTACGAGCAGTACTTC
J gene: TRBJ2-7
clone size: NA
V gene: TRBV7-7
D gene: NA

CDR3 protein: CASSEPEGREGHGEQYF
CDR3 DNA: TGTGCCAGCAGTGAGCCTGAGGGGCGGGAGGGCCATGGCGAGCAGTACTTC
J gene: TRBJ2-7
clone size: NA
V gene: TRBV25-1
D gene: TRBD2

CDR3 protein: CASSAFEEISYEQYF
CDR3 DNA: TGTGCCAGCAGTGCCTTTGAAGAAATCTCCTACGAGCAGTACTTC
J gene: TRBJ2-7
clone size: once
V gene: TRBV28
D gene: NA

CDR3 protein: CSVGLRGWGTEAFF
CDR3 DNA: TGCAGCGTTGGACTAAGGGGCTGGGGCACTGAAGCTTTCTTT
J gene: TRBJ1-1
clone size: NA
V gene: TRBV29-1
D gene: NA

CDR3 protein: CASSLQGLGHGYTF
CDR3 DNA: TGCGCCAGCAGCTTACAGGGACTGGGGCATGGCTACACCTTC
J gene: TRBJ1-2
clone size: NA
V gene: TRBV5-1
D gene: NA

CDR3 protein: CASSSLRGESSGANVLTF
CDR3 DNA: TGTGCCAGCAGCTCGCTCAGGGGCGAGAGCTCTGGGGCCAACGTCCTGACTTTC
J gene: TRBJ2-6
clone size: NA
V gene: TRBV7-9
D gene: NA

CDR3 protein: CASRDRGRGEKLFF
CDR3 DNA: TGTGCCAGTAGAGACAGGGGGCGAGGTGAAAAACTGTTTTTT
J gene: TRBJ1-4
clone size: once
V gene: TRBV19
D gene: TRBD1

CDR3 protein: CASSNQGHATGELFF
CDR3 DNA: TGTGCCAGTAGTAACCAGGGACACGCAACCGGGGAGCTGTTTTTT
J gene: TRBJ2-2
clone size: NA
V gene: TRBV19
D gene: NA

CDR3 protein: CASSTGTSRGYTF
CDR3 DNA: TGTGCCAGCAGTACCGGGACCTCGCGTGGCTACACCTTC
J gene: TRBJ1-2
clone size: once
V gene: TRBV28
D gene: NA

CDR3 protein: CATSSRVLYNEQFF
CDR3 DNA: TGTGCCACCAGCAGCCGGGTCCTCTACAATGAGCAGTTCTTC
J gene: TRBJ2-1
clone size: NA
V gene: TRBV15
D gene: NA

CDR3 protein: CASSVDRGRTDTQYF
CDR3 DNA: TGTGCCAGCAGCGTGGACAGGGGACGCACAGATACGCAGTATTTT
J gene: TRBJ2-3
clone size: NA
V gene: TRBV9
D gene: TRBD1

CDR3 protein: CASSPGGSLNTEAFF
CDR3 DNA: TGTGCCAGCAGCCCGGGTGGCTCTCTGAACACTGAAGCTTTCTTT
J gene: TRBJ1-1
clone size: NA
V gene: TRBV5-8
D gene: NA

CDR3 protein: CASSPRGATTEAFF
CDR3 DNA: TGTGCCAGCAGCCCACGGGGGGCGACCACTGAAGCTTTCTTT
J gene: TRBJ1-1
clone size: NA
V gene: TRBV7-6
D gene: NA

CDR3 protein: CASTTGGIYF
CDR3 DNA: TGTGCCAGCACTACAGGGGGAATATACTTC
J gene: TRBJ2-7
clone size: NA
V gene: TRBV6-4
D gene: TRBD1

CDR3 protein: CASSFRGNEQYF
CDR3 DNA: TGTGCCAGCAGCTTTCGGGGAAACGAGCAGTACTTC
J gene: TRBJ2-7
clone size: NA
V gene: TRBV7-9
D gene: NA

CDR3 protein: CASSLLAALPYEQYF
CDR3 DNA: TGCGCCAGCAGCTTGCTAGCGGCCCTACCCTACGAGCAGTACTTC
J gene: TRBJ2-7
clone size: NA
V gene: TRBV5-1
D gene: TRBD2

CDR3 protein: CASSGLAEQETQYF
CDR3 DNA: TGTGCCAGTTCCGGGCTAGCGGAACAAGAGACCCAGTACTTC
J gene: TRBJ2-5
clone size: NA
V gene: TRBV19
D gene: TRBD2

CDR3 protein: CASSLVPRGSTGANVLTF
CDR3 DNA: TGCGCCAGCAGCTTGGTTCCGAGGGGATCAACTGGGGCCAACGTCCTGACTTTC
J gene: TRBJ2-6
clone size: NA
V gene: TRBV5-1
D gene: NA

CDR3 protein: CASSLVVGASGKNHEQYF
CDR3 DNA: TGTGCCAGCAGCTTGGTTGTGGGGGCTAGCGGGAAGAACCACGAGCAGTACTTC
J gene: TRBJ2-7
clone size: NA
V gene: TRBV5-6
D gene: TRBD2

CDR3 protein: CASSLLAVYNEQFF
CDR3 DNA: TGTGCCAGCAGCTTACTAGCGGTTTACAATGAGCAGTTCTTC
J gene: TRBJ2-1
clone size: NA
V gene: TRBV5-6
D gene: TRBD2

CDR3 protein: CASRQGRTNIQYF
CDR3 DNA: TGTGCCAGCAGACAGGGACGGACAAACATTCAGTACTTC
J gene: TRBJ2-4
clone size: NA
V gene: TRBV28
D gene: NA

CDR3 protein: CASSIPSAAKNTEAFF
CDR3 DNA: TGTGCCAGTAGTATACCGTCGGCAGCGAAGAACACTGAAGCTTTCTTT
J gene: TRBJ1-1
clone size: NA
V gene: TRBV19
D gene: NA

CDR3 protein: CASSQGWWAEQYF
CDR3 DNA: TGTGCCAGCAGCCAAGGATGGTGGGCCGAGCAGTACTTC
J gene: TRBJ2-7
clone size: NA
V gene: TRBV4-2
D gene: NA

CDR3 protein: CASGTPGSEQFF
CDR3 DNA: TGCGCCAGCGGTACTCCAGGTTCTGAGCAGTTCTTC
J gene: TRBJ2-1
clone size: once
V gene: TRBV4-1
D gene: NA

CDR3 protein: CASSPIRGHTGELFF
CDR3 DNA: TGTGCCAGCAGCCCAATCAGGGGGCACACCGGGGAGCTGTTTTTT
J gene: TRBJ2-2
clone size: NA
V gene: TRBV28
D gene: TRBD1

CDR3 protein: CASIRDKDRNYGYTF
CDR3 DNA: TGTGCCAGCATCCGAGATAAGGACAGGAACTATGGCTACACCTTC
J gene: TRBJ1-2
clone size: NA
V gene: TRBV6-1
D gene: TRBD1

CDR3 protein: CASSERQVYNTGELFF
CDR3 DNA: TGCGCCAGCAGTGAGCGGCAGGTTTACAACACCGGGGAGCTGTTTTTT
J gene: TRBJ2-2
clone size: NA
V gene: TRBV10-2
D gene: NA

CDR3 protein: CASSLWQGNSGYTF
CDR3 DNA: TGTGCCAGCAGCTTATGGCAGGGGAATAGTGGCTACACCTTC
J gene: TRBJ1-2
clone size: NA
V gene: TRBV13
D gene: NA

CDR3 protein: CSAPTEYEQYF
CDR3 DNA: TGCAGCGCCCCGACTGAGTACGAGCAGTACTTC
J gene: TRBJ2-7
clone size: once
V gene: TRBV29-1
D gene: NA

CDR3 protein: CASSRRALTNHEQYF
CDR3 DNA: TGTGCCAGTTCCCGCAGGGCCCTCACCAACCACGAGCAGTACTTC
J gene: TRBJ2-7
clone size: NA
V gene: TRBV19
D gene: NA

CDR3 protein: CASSLVLAGDWNEQYF
CDR3 DNA: TGTGCCAGCAGCTTGGTTCTAGCGGGAGACTGGAACGAGCAGTACTTC
J gene: TRBJ2-7
clone size: NA
V gene: TRBV5-5
D gene: TRBD2

CDR3 protein: CASSLQRESGSTDTQYF
CDR3 DNA: TGCGCCAGCAGCTTGCAGCGGGAGAGCGGGAGCACAGATACGCAGTATTTT
J gene: TRBJ2-3
clone size: NA
V gene: TRBV5-1
D gene: TRBD2

CDR3 protein: CASTNRGAGNTEAFF
CDR3 DNA: TGTGCCAGCACCAACCGGGGGGCAGGGAACACTGAAGCTTTCTTT
J gene: TRBJ1-1
clone size: NA
V gene: TRBV28
D gene: NA

CDR3 protein: CASSPQGTTNEKLFF
CDR3 DNA: TGCGCCAGCAGCCCGCAGGGAACAACTAATGAAAAACTGTTTTTT
J gene: TRBJ1-4
clone size: NA
V gene: TRBV5-1
D gene: NA

CDR3 protein: CATSRGSSNQPQHF
CDR3 DNA: TGTGCCACCAGCAGGGGAAGTAGCAATCAGCCCCAGCATTTT
J gene: TRBJ1-5
clone size: NA
V gene: TRBV15
D gene: NA

CDR3 protein: CASSAGQGHFYEQYF
CDR3 DNA: TGCGCCAGCAGCGCAGGACAGGGCCACTTCTACGAGCAGTACTTC
J gene: TRBJ2-7
clone size: NA
V gene: TRBV5-1
D gene: TRBD1

CDR3 protein: CASSRTGMNTEAFF
CDR3 DNA: TGTGCCAGCTCTAGAACAGGGATGAACACTGAAGCTTTCTTT
J gene: TRBJ1-1
clone size: NA
V gene: TRBV27
D gene: NA

CDR3 protein: CASSPRQELRNTEAFF
CDR3 DNA: TGTGCCAGCTCACCGAGACAGGAGCTACGGAACACTGAAGCTTTCTTT
J gene: TRBJ1-1
clone size: NA
V gene: TRBV18
D gene: NA

CDR3 protein: CASSLAGGPAGGNQPQHF
CDR3 DNA: TGTGCCAGCTCACTCGCCGGGGGCCCGGCGGGGGGCAATCAGCCCCAGCATTTT
J gene: TRBJ1-5
clone size: NA
V gene: TRBV18
D gene: NA

CDR3 protein: CASSPTFTGTNTGELFF
CDR3 DNA: TGTGCCAGCTCACCGACCTTTACAGGGACGAACACCGGGGAGCTGTTTTTT
J gene: TRBJ2-2
clone size: NA
V gene: TRBV18
D gene: NA

CDR3 protein: CASSLDRGSPYSGNTIYF
CDR3 DNA: TGTGCCAGCAGCTTAGACAGGGGGAGCCCCTACTCTGGAAACACCATATATTTT
J gene: TRBJ1-3
clone size: NA
V gene: TRBV7-8
D gene: TRBD1

CDR3 protein: CASSPLATNEKLFF
CDR3 DNA: TGCGCCAGCAGCCCGCTAGCAACTAATGAAAAACTGTTTTTT
J gene: TRBJ1-4
clone size: NA
V gene: TRBV5-1
D gene: NA

CDR3 protein: CASTQPVGAGLYTGELFF
CDR3 DNA: TGTGCCAGCACCCAACCGGTTGGAGCGGGTCTCTACACCGGGGAGCTGTTTTTT
J gene: TRBJ2-2
clone size: NA
V gene: TRBV7-9
D gene: NA

CDR3 protein: CASRAGYEQYF
CDR3 DNA: TGCGCCAGCAGGGCCGGTTACGAGCAGTACTTC
J gene: TRBJ2-7
clone size: NA
V gene: TRBV5-1
D gene: NA

CDR3 protein: CASRHSGATNTEAFF
CDR3 DNA: TGTGCCAGCAGGCACTCAGGGGCCACGAACACTGAAGCTTTCTTT
J gene: TRBJ1-1
clone size: NA
V gene: TRBV6-8
D gene: NA

CDR3 protein: CASRQGPNTQYF
CDR3 DNA: TGTGCCAGCAGGCAGGGTCCGAATACGCAGTATTTT
J gene: TRBJ2-3
clone size: NA
V gene: TRBV28
D gene: NA

CDR3 protein: CASSLSGSNYGYTF
CDR3 DNA: TGTGCCAGCAGTTTATCCGGTAGCAACTATGGCTACACCTTC
J gene: TRBJ1-2
clone size: once
V gene: TRBV28
D gene: NA